These T cell receptor beta chains were read from a single sample in a study of shared clonotypes between healthy human individuals. Using immunoSEQ multiplex PCR, the repertoire was profiled, and TCRdb retains in-frame clones only, with some absent. Here the sample spans more than 500,000 clones, roughly 95% being singletons. Sequencing was carried out using naive CD4+ T cells sorted from blood. The receptors come from a woman under 40 in good health. CDR3s include the opening cysteine and the closing phenylalanine or tryptophan. A D gene is named only where the DNA matches it firmly. Expanded clones are given a class, and other clones once, few, many or no size at all.

j_call: TRBJ2-3
clone_size: NA
d_call: NA
v_call: TRBV7-3
cdr3_nt: TGTGCCAGCAGCTCCTCAGATACGCAGTATTTT
cdr3_aa: CASSSSDTQYF

j_call: TRBJ2-2
clone_size: NA
d_call: NA
v_call: TRBV19
cdr3_nt: TGTGCCAGTAGTTGGGACTCTAACACCGGGGAGCTGTTTTTT
cdr3_aa: CASSWDSNTGELFF

j_call: TRBJ2-5
clone_size: NA
d_call: TRBD1
v_call: TRBV7-9
cdr3_nt: TGTGCCAGCAGCCCCACCGGGACAGGGACAGAGACCCAGTACTTC
cdr3_aa: CASSPTGTGTETQYF

j_call: TRBJ2-3
clone_size: NA
d_call: NA
v_call: TRBV28
cdr3_nt: TGTGCCAGCAGTTTAACCGGTGGACGGAGGGATACGCAGTATTTT
cdr3_aa: CASSLTGGRRDTQYF

j_call: TRBJ2-5
clone_size: NA
d_call: NA
v_call: TRBV6-1
cdr3_nt: TGTGCCAGCAGTGGAGCTGGGATGACAGAGACCCAGTACTTC
cdr3_aa: CASSGAGMTETQYF

j_call: TRBJ1-5
clone_size: few
d_call: NA
v_call: TRBV15
cdr3_nt: TGTGCCACCAGCAGAGATTTCGATCAGCCCCAGCATTTT
cdr3_aa: CATSRDFDQPQHF

j_call: TRBJ1-1
clone_size: NA
d_call: TRBD1
v_call: TRBV27
cdr3_nt: TGTGCCAGCAGGCCGACAGGGGGCCGGACTGAAGCTTTCTTT
cdr3_aa: CASRPTGGRTEAFF

j_call: TRBJ1-2
clone_size: NA
d_call: NA
v_call: TRBV5-1
cdr3_nt: TGCGCCAGCAGCTTTGACCCGATGGACTATGGCTACACCTTC
cdr3_aa: CASSFDPMDYGYTF

j_call: TRBJ2-5
clone_size: NA
d_call: NA
v_call: TRBV28
cdr3_nt: TGTGCCAGCAGTTCGGCGACGGAAGAGACCCAGTACTTC
cdr3_aa: CASSSATEETQYF

j_call: TRBJ1-5
clone_size: once
d_call: NA
v_call: TRBV30
cdr3_nt: TGTGCCTGGAGTGCCGGGGAGGATCAGCCCCAGCATTTT
cdr3_aa: CAWSAGEDQPQHF

j_call: TRBJ2-2
clone_size: NA
d_call: NA
v_call: TRBV7-3
cdr3_nt: TGTGCCAGCAGCCCAAGCAGCACCGGGGAGCTGTTTTTT
cdr3_aa: CASSPSSTGELFF

j_call: TRBJ1-6
clone_size: NA
d_call: NA
v_call: TRBV10-3
cdr3_nt: TGTGCCATCAGTGAGTCGAGTGATAATTCACCCCTCCACTTT
cdr3_aa: CAISESSDNSPLHF

j_call: TRBJ2-7
clone_size: NA
d_call: NA
v_call: TRBV29-1
cdr3_nt: TGCAGCGTTGTCTCGGCCGCTGCCCTCGAGCAGTACTTC
cdr3_aa: CSVVSAAALEQYF

j_call: TRBJ2-5
clone_size: NA
d_call: NA
v_call: TRBV4-2
cdr3_nt: TGTGCCAGCAGCCAACCCGACAGGTTCCAAGAGACCCAGTACTTC
cdr3_aa: CASSQPDRFQETQYF

j_call: TRBJ2-7
clone_size: NA
d_call: TRBD2
v_call: TRBV19
cdr3_nt: TGTGCCAGCTCTAGCGGGGAAACCTACGAGCAGTACTTC
cdr3_aa: CASSSGETYEQYF

j_call: TRBJ2-7
clone_size: NA
d_call: NA
v_call: TRBV19
cdr3_nt: TGTGCCAGTAGTGTCACAGGGAGCTCCTACGAGCAGTACTTC
cdr3_aa: CASSVTGSSYEQYF

j_call: TRBJ2-1
clone_size: NA
d_call: TRBD2
v_call: TRBV14
cdr3_nt: TGTGCCAGCAGCCAAGTCCTCAAACTAGCGGGAGTTGGTGAGCAGTTCTTC
cdr3_aa: CASSQVLKLAGVGEQFF

j_call: TRBJ2-7
clone_size: NA
d_call: TRBD2
v_call: TRBV13
cdr3_nt: TGTGCCAGCAGCTTAGAGGGCGGGAGGCCCGTGGGCGACGAGCAGTACTTC
cdr3_aa: CASSLEGGRPVGDEQYF

j_call: TRBJ2-6
clone_size: NA
d_call: NA
v_call: TRBV7-8
cdr3_nt: TGTGCCAGCAGCTCGCGGACGGTGACATCTGGGGCCAACGTCCTGACTTTC
cdr3_aa: CASSSRTVTSGANVLTF

j_call: TRBJ2-7
clone_size: NA
d_call: NA
v_call: TRBV30
cdr3_nt: TGTGCCTGGAAAACAGGGAACTACGAGCAGTACTTC
cdr3_aa: CAWKTGNYEQYF